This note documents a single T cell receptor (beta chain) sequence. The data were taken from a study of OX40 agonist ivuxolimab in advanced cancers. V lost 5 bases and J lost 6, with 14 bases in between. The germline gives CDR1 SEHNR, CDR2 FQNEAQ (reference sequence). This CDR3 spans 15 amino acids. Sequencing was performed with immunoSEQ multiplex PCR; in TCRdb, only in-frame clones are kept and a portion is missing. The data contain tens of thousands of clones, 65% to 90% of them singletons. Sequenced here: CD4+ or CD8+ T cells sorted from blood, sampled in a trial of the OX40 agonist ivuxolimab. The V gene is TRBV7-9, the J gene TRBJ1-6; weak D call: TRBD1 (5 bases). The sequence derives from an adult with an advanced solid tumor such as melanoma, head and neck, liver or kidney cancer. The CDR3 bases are TGTGCCAGCAGCAGTATTGGGGGATTTAATTCACCCCTCCACTTT. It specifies CASSSIGGFNSPLHF. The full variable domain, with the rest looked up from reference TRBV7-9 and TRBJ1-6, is DTGVSQNPRHKITKRGQNVTFRCDPISEHNRLYWYRQTLGQGPEFLTYFQNEAQLEKSRLLSDRFSAERPKGSFSTLEIQRTEQGDSAMYLCASSSIGGFNSPLHFGNGTRLTVT.